This T cell receptor (beta chain) was observed in a study of blood T cell repertoires in COVID-19. Looking at the study overall: T cells, B-cell-depleted T cells, or PBMCs provided the cDNA or gDNA that served as material.

Source study methods: Amplification of reference gene primers was used by the study to estimate nucleated cell counts. Some clones are missing from TCRdb's copy, which holds only in-frame ones; the method was immunoSEQ multiplex PCR. V, J and clone size derive from that table, while D and trimming were established from the DNA sequence. The table lists approximately 290,000 clones, around 87% of them singletons, with less than 2.5% in the top ten. V was clipped by 6 bases and J by 0 bases; unmatched bases: 5. CDR1 and CDR2 from the germline V gene are MNHEY and SMNVEV (reference sequence). There are 15 residues in the CDR3.

V gene TRBV27 combines with J gene TRBJ1-5; 7 bases are shared with TRBD1. Sequences were obtained from peripheral blood. The sequence derives from a man aged 18 to 35 with active or convalescent COVID-19. The CDR3 reads CASRDGTVSNQPQHF. The DNA for the CDR3 is TGTGCCAGCAGGGACGGGACAGTTAGCAATCAGCCCCAGCATTTT.